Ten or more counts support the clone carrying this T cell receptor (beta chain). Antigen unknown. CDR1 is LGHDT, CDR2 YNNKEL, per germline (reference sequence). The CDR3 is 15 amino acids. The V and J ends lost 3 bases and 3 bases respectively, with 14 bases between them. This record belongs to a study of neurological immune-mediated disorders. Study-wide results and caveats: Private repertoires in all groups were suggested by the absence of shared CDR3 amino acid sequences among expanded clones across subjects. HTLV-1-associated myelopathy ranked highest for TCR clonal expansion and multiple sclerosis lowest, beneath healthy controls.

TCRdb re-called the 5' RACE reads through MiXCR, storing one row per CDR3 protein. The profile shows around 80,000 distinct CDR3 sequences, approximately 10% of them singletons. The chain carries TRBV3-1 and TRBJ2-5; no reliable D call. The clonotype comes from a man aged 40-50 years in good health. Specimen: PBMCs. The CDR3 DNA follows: TGTGCCAGCAGCCATGCATCCATAGGTAAAGAGACCCAGTACTTC. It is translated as CASSHASIGKETQYF.